This TCR beta chain was obtained from a study of T-cell memory formation after mild COVID-19. The wider study: TCR clusters showed largely donor specificity. Study conclusions and caveats: Whether second-wave clones peaking at day 37 were SARS-CoV-2 specific went unconfirmed. CD8+ contracting clones occupied EMRA, while CD4+ ones occupied mainly CM and EM.

As to this clonotype: Its antigen is still unknown.

The CDR3 spans 15 residues. Per germline, CDR1 LGHNA and CDR2 YSLEER. V was pared by 4 bases and J by 5 bases, with 10 bases of the junction left unmatched. TCRdb fed the 5' RACE reads into MiXCR, producing one record per CDR3 protein. Here the sample spans 350,000 to 500,000 distinct CDR3 sequences, around 17% being singletons. This receptor was obtained from a young man who had mild COVID-19 (a few samples of this study predate the infection). Cell type and time point are not known. Material: PBMCs or a T cell subset sorted from them (not recorded which). The V call is TRBV4-3, the J call TRBJ2-5, with 7 bases lining up with TRBD1. The CDR3, as DNA: TGCGCCAGCAGCCCGGATGAGGGACAGCACGAGACCCAGTACTTC. Its protein product is CASSPDEGQHETQYF.